This T cell receptor (beta chain) was profiled in a study of cytomegalovirus exposure and HLA in healthy donors. Study-wide points: Cytomegalovirus-associated TCR beta chains were listed, numbering around 150.

For this clone: Its antigen is currently unknown.

The PCR ran on 60 Vbeta and 13 Jbeta primers. Repertoires were generated with immunoSEQ multiplex PCR, while TCRdb's copy carries only in-frame clones and drops some. The repertoire has 200,000 to 250,000 clones, approximately 80% of them found once; the top ten carry 2.9%. V gave up 4 bases and J gave up 0 bases, with 8 bases separating them. The CDR3 spans 13 residues. Germline CDR1 reads SQVTM; CDR2 reads ANQGSEA. Material: PBMCs. The TCR comes from a man aged 25 to 40 in good health and CMV-seronegative. This rearrangement joins TRBV29-1 to TRBJ2-3, with D unresolved. CDR3 bases: TGCAGCGTTGGCCTAACTAGCACAGATACGCAGTATTTT. Its protein is CSVGLTSTDTQYF.